This T cell receptor beta chain was recovered during a study of a mutant IDH1 vaccine in newly diagnosed glioma. Study at large: Previous treatment comprised radiotherapy, temozolomide, or both, mostly both.

This CDR3 comprises 13 residues. Germline assignment: CDR1 SGDLS and CDR2 YYNGEE. V lost 0 bases to trimming and J lost 2 bases, with 2 bases between them. As to time point: week 5, during vaccination. The vaccine gave 300 ug of a 20-mer mutant IDH1 peptide subcutaneously per dose. Diagnosis in the donors showed new WHO grade 3 or 4 astrocytomas that were IDH1-mutant and ATRX-lost. TCRdb keeps only in-frame clones here, not all; method: immunoSEQ multiplex PCR. The sample contains tens of thousands of clones, approximately 80% of which appear only once. To note about this clone: Its specificity is unknown.

This chain uses TRBV9 with TRBJ1-4, with D uncertain. The origin of this receptor is a young man with glioma. Sequencing was performed on PBMCs, taken from a glioma patient whose treatment included an IDH1 peptide vaccine. The CDR3 loop reads CASSVATNEKLFF. DNA for the CDR3: TGTGCCAGCAGCGTAGCTACTAATGAAAAACTGTTTTTT. The variable domain in full, completed from reference TRBV9 and TRBJ1-4, reads DSGVTQTPKHLITATGQRVTLRCSPRSGDLSVYWYQQSLDQGLQFLIQYYNGEERAKGNILERFSAQQFPDLHSELNLSSLELGDSALYFCASSVATNEKLFFGSGTQLSVL.